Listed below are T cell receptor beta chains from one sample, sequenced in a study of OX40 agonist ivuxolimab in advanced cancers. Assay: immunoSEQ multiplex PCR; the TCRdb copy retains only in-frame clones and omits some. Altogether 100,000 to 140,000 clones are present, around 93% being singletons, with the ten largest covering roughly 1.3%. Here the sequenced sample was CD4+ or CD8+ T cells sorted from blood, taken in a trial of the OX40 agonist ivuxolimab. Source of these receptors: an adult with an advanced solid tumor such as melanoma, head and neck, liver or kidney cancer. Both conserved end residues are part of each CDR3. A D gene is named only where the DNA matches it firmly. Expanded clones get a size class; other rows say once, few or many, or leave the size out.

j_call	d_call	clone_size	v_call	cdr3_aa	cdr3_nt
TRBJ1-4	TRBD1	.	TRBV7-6	CASSHRDRGPPPTNEKLFF	TGTGCCAGCAGCCACCGGGACAGGGGTCCCCCTCCAACTAATGAAAAACTGTTTTTT
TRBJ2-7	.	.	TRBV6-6	CASSRPGTLSYEQYF	TGTGCCAGCAGTAGGCCCGGGACCCTCTCCTACGAGCAGTACTTC
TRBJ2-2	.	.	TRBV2	CASSEATGRRNTGELFF	TGTGCCAGCAGTGAAGCAACGGGCAGGAGAAACACCGGGGAGCTGTTTTTT
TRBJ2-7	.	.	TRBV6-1	CASSGPPTYEQYF	TGTGCCAGCAGTGGCCCCCCCACGTACGAGCAGTACTTC
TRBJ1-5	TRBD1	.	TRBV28	CASSSPTGGWQPQHF	TGTGCCAGCAGTTCACCGACAGGGGGCTGGCAGCCCCAGCATTTT
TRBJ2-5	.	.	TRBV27	CASSLFFPLAYGQETQYF	TGTGCCAGCAGTTTATTTTTCCCGCTAGCGTATGGCCAAGAGACCCAGTACTTC
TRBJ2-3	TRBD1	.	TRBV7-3	CASSSAGQGTDTQYF	TGTGCCAGCAGTTCAGCGGGACAGGGAACAGATACGCAGTATTTT
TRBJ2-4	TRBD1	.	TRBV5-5	CASSYHEAYRTGKNIQYF	TGTGCCAGCAGTTATCATGAGGCCTATCGGACAGGCAAAAACATTCAGTACTTC
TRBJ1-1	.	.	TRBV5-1	CASSGVGNTEAFF	TGCGCCAGCAGCGGGGTAGGGAATACTGAAGCTTTCTTT
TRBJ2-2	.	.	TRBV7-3	CASSLTPNTGELFF	TGTGCCAGCAGCTTAACTCCGAACACCGGGGAGCTGTTTTTT
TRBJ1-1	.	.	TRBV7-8	CASSLDEGVDTEAFF	TGTGCCAGCAGCTTAGATGAGGGGGTGGACACTGAAGCTTTCTTT
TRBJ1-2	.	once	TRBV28	CASSLEAGAYYGYTF	TGTGCCAGCTCCCTAGAGGCAGGGGCTTACTATGGCTACACCTTC
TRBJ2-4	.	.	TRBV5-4	CASSLAGGFGKNIQYF	TGTGCCAGCAGCTTGGCGGGCGGGTTCGGCAAAAACATTCAGTACTTC
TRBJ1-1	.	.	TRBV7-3	CASSQGTVTEAFF	TGTGCCAGCAGCCAGGGGACCGTAACTGAAGCTTTCTTT
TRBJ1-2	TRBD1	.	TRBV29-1	CSGGQAKGGYTF	TGCAGCGGGGGACAGGCCAAGGGTGGCTACACCTTC
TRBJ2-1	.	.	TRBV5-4	CASSLDYYNEQFF	TGTGCCAGCAGCCTGGACTATTACAATGAGCAGTTCTTC
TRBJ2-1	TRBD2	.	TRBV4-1	CASSQASGSSYNEQFF	TGCGCCAGCAGCCAGGCTAGCGGGAGTTCCTACAATGAGCAGTTCTTC
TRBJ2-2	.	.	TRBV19	CASSLTGPTGELFF	TGTGCCAGTAGTCTCACAGGGCCAACCGGGGAGCTGTTTTTT
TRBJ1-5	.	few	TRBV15	CATEDRGQPQHF	TGTGCCACCGAGGACAGAGGACAGCCCCAGCATTTT
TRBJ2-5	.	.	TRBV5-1	CASSLGGAQETQYF	TGCGCCAGCAGCTTGGGTGGGGCGCAAGAGACCCAGTACTTC
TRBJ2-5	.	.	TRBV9	CASSGWGPQETQYF	TGTGCCAGCAGCGGATGGGGACCACAAGAGACCCAGTACTTC
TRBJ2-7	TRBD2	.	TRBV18	CASSASSGRNHEQYF	TGTGCCAGCTCAGCCAGTAGCGGGAGGAACCACGAGCAGTACTTC
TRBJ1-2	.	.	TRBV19	CASSIGNARKSYGYTF	TGTGCCAGTAGTATCGGGAACGCCCGGAAATCCTATGGCTACACCTTC
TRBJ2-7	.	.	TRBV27	CASSPDEREQYF	TGTGCCAGCAGCCCCGACGAGCGCGAGCAGTACTTC
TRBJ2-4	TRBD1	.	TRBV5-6	CASSLGTGPQGDPFNIQYF	TGTGCCAGCAGCCTCGGGACAGGGCCGCAGGGGGACCCCTTCAACATTCAGTACTTC
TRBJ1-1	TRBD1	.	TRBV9	CASSVTGETTEAFF	TGTGCCAGCAGCGTGACAGGGGAGACAACTGAAGCTTTCTTT
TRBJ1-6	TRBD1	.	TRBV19	CASSATLEGQGPSLALHF	TGTGCCAGTAGTGCCACACTCGAGGGACAGGGCCCATCTTTGGCCCTCCACTTT
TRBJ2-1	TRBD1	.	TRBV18	CASAKGQDYNEQFF	TGTGCCAGCGCGAAGGGACAGGACTACAATGAGCAGTTCTTC
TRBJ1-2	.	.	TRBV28	CASIGPDYGYTF	TGTGCCAGTATCGGGCCGGACTATGGCTACACCTTC
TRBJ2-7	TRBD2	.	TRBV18	CASSPPGGRAGEQYF	TGTGCCAGCTCACCACCGGGCGGGAGGGCCGGGGAGCAGTACTTC
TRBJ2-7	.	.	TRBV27	CASSPPGSREQYF	TGTGCCAGCAGTCCCCCCGGATCGCGCGAGCAGTACTTC
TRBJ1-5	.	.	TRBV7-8	CASSFDDSNQPQHF	TGTGCCAGCAGCTTCGATGATAGCAATCAGCCCCAGCATTTT
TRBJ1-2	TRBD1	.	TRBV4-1	CASSLSTGGLEGYTF	TGCGCCAGCAGCCTCTCGACAGGGGGCTTGGAGGGCTACACCTTC
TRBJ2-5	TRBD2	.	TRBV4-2	CASSQGSRGRAKETQYF	TGTGCCAGCAGCCAAGGATCGCGCGGGAGGGCGAAAGAGACCCAGTACTTC
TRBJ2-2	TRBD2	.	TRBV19	CASISGSITGELFF	TGTGCCAGTATAAGCGGGAGCATTACCGGGGAGCTGTTTTTT
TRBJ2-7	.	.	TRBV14	CARPHVTGEVAYEQYF	TGTGCCAGGCCCCATGTGACAGGAGAGGTGGCCTACGAGCAGTACTTC
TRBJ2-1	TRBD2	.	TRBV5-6	CASSSYSRGASGRYNEQFF	TGTGCCAGCAGCTCTTACTCTCGGGGGGCTAGCGGGAGGTACAATGAGCAGTTCTTC
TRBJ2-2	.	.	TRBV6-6	CASSYGGRRTGELFF	TGTGCCAGCAGTTACGGTGGGAGGCGGACCGGGGAGCTGTTTTTT
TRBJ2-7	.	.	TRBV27	CASSPRTGTYEQYF	TGTGCCAGCAGTCCCCGCACGGGGACCTACGAGCAGTACTTC
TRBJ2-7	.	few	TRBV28	CASSLTGSPTYEQYF	TGTGCCAGCAGCCTCACAGGGTCGCCGACCTACGAGCAGTACTTC
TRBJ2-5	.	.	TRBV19	CASSPRSRQETQYF	TGTGCCAGTAGTCCCCGCAGTCGGCAAGAGACCCAGTACTTC
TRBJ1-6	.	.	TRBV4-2	CASSQEPGSSYNSPLHF	TGTGCCAGCAGCCAAGAGCCGGGGAGCTCCTATAATTCACCCCTCCACTTT
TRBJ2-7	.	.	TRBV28	CASSIAPAYEQYF	TGTGCCAGCAGTATAGCGCCTGCCTACGAGCAGTACTTC
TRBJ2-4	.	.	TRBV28	CASSLTGAKNIQYF	TGTGCCAGCAGTTTGACGGGAGCCAAAAACATTCAGTACTTC
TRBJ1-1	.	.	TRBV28	CASSLDPGVNTEAFF	TGTGCCAGCAGTCTAGACCCAGGGGTGAACACTGAAGCTTTCTTT